The next 31 T cell receptor beta chains were all read from a single sample in a study of blood T cell repertoires in COVID-19. Produced via immunoSEQ multiplex PCR; TCRdb's table is partial and in-frame only. The sample carries under 500,000 clones, 80% to 90% recorded once. The sample taken for sequencing was PBMCs or T cells enriched from blood (not recorded which). Receptor source: a man aged 30-40 years who had recovered from COVID-19.

The chain is built from TRBV7-3 and TRBJ2-1; maybe TRBD2 (5 bases). Germline CDR1 reads SGHTA; CDR2 reads FQGTGA. This CDR3 has 15 amino acids. V lost 3 bases, J lost 4 bases, and 13 bases lay in between. CDR3 amino acids: CASSLVLATYNEQFF. CDR3 sequence (DNA): TGTGCCAGCAGCTTGGTATTAGCGACGTACAATGAGCAGTTCTTC.

This chain links TRBV4-1 with TRBJ1-5; D might be TRBD1 (5 bases). The CDR3 runs to 17 residues. V was pared by 4 bases and J by 3 bases, with 19 bases between. Germline loops: CDR1 MGHRA, CDR2 YSYEKL. CDR3 loop: CASSPFDGKGNNQPQHF. The CDR3 bases are TGCGCCAGCAGCCCGTTTGATGGGAAGGGGAACAATCAGCCCCAGCATTTT.

With regard to this clone: A read error may account for a junction end that differs from germline. The J gene is TRBJ2-5, the V gene TRBV7-7; TRBD2 aligns across 8 bases. The V gene's germline CDR1 is SSHAT and CDR2 FNYEAQ (reference sequence). CDR3 length: 15 amino acids. The CDR3, as DNA: TGTGCTAGCAGCTTAGGTGTTGGCGGGAGGGAGACCCAGTACTTC. Translated: CASSLGVGGRETQYF.

The chain carries TRBV28 and TRBJ1-2; D is uncertain. The CDR3 is made up of 15 amino acids. Germline lookup yields CDR1 MDHEN and CDR2 SYDVKM. Trimming took off 5 bases at V and 4 bases at J, with 17 bases between the two ends. The CDR3 DNA sequence: TGTGCCAGCAGTCTCCCTGGCGGTCTAGGCTATGGCTACACCTTC. It codes for CASSLPGGLGYGYTF.

The rearrangement joins TRBV10-3 to TRBJ1-4; D not certain. Germline V gives CDR1 ENHRY, CDR2 SYGVKD. V was shortened by 10 bases and J by 4 bases, with 7 bases between the two germline ends. This CDR3 has 11 residues. DNA of the CDR3: TGTGCCACAAAAAATAATGAAAAACTGTTTTTT. Translation gives CATKNNEKLFF.

V is TRBV4-1 and J is TRBJ1-3; 9 positions agree with TRBD1. V trimming: 0 bases; J trimming: 7 bases; junction bases outside the gene matches: 10. This CDR3 is 17 amino acids long. Germline lookup yields CDR1 MGHRA and CDR2 YSYEKL. This CDR3 is CASSQEPRDRVENTIYF. In DNA form, the CDR3 reads TGCGCCAGCAGCCAAGAGCCCCGGGACAGGGTAGAGAACACCATATATTTT.

The chain uses TRBV5-1 and TRBJ1-2; 7 nucleotides align to TRBD1. CDR1 is SGHRS and CDR2 is YFSETQ in the germline V gene. The CDR3 runs 15 residues. The ends lost 4 bases at V and 4 bases at J; junction bases unmatched: 10. The CDR3 DNA reads as TGCGCCAGCAGCCTTGAAGGGGGCAGTATCTATGGCTACACCTTC. Amino acids: CASSLEGGSIYGYTF. Drawing the rest from reference TRBV5-1 and TRBJ1-2, the complete variable domain is KAGVTQTPRYLIKTRGQQVTLSCSPISGHRSVSWYQQTPGQGLQFLFEYFSETQRNKGNFPGRFSGRQFSNSRSEMNVSTLELGDSALYLCASSLEGGSIYGYTFGSGTRLTVV.

J is TRBJ2-1 and V is TRBV7-6; 7 nucleotides match TRBD2. The CDR3 is 14 amino acids. The germline CDR1 and CDR2 sequences are SGHVS and FNYEAQ. The J segment lost 5 bases and the V segment lost 3 bases, leaving 4 bases of the junction unmatched. CDR3 in amino acids: CASSLSGNNNEQFF. The DNA of the CDR3 is TGTGCCAGCAGCTTGAGCGGGAACAACAATGAGCAGTTCTTC.

The CDR3 is CAWSKGDYEQYF. CDR3 DNA sequence: TGTGCCTGGAGCAAGGGGGACTACGAGCAGTACTTC. The genes are TRBV30 and TRBJ2-7; TRBD1 is a possible D gene (6 bases). Trimming removed 3 bases at V and 3 bases at J, with 9 bases between. The CDR3 consists of 12 residues. In germline, CDR1 is GTSNPN, CDR2 SVGIG (reference sequence). Drawing the rest from reference TRBV30 and TRBJ2-7, the complete variable domain is SQTIHQWPATLVQPVGSPLSLECTVEGTSNPNLYWYRQAAGRGLQLLFYSVGIGQISSEVPQNLSASRPQDRQFILSSKKLLLSDSGFYLCAWSKGDYEQYFGPGTRLTVT.

The CDR3 DNA is TGTGCCAGCAGTCCCGGGACAAGAGAAGCTTTCTTT. Protein sequence: CASSPGTREAFF. The chain recombines TRBV28 with TRBJ1-1; D perhaps matches TRBD1 (6 bases). Germline V CDR1 and CDR2: MDHEN, SYDVKM. This CDR3 has 12 residues. Trimming shortened V by 5 bases and J by 8 bases, and 12 bases separated the two germline ends. The variable domain in full, completed from reference TRBV28 and TRBJ1-1, reads DVKVTQSSRYLVKRTGEKVFLECVQDMDHENMFWYRQDPGLGLRLIYFSYDVKMKEKGDIPEGYSVSREKKERFSLILESASTNQTSMYLCASSPGTREAFFGQGTRLTVV.

The chain combines TRBV6-5 with TRBJ1-1; the match to TRBD1 covers 7 bases. This CDR3 has 12 amino acids. Germline assignment: CDR1 MNHEY and CDR2 SVGAGI. With 4 bases clipped from V and 10 bases from J, the junction kept 6 bases outside the gene matches. The CDR3 DNA is TGTGCCAGCAGTTCACAGGGGTCTGTAGCTTTCTTT. Its protein is CASSSQGSVAFF.

V is TRBV30 and J is TRBJ2-3, with D possibly TRBD2 on 6 matching bases. CDR3 length equals 14 residues. Trimming pared 3 bases from V and 1 base from J, leaving 11 bases between. Per germline, CDR1 GTSNPN and CDR2 SVGIG (reference sequence). The CDR3 DNA reads TGTGCCTGGAGGTACGGGGGAGGCACAGATACGCAGTATTTT. Translated, it gives CAWRYGGGTDTQYF.

This clone was detected once. V gene TRBV30 combines with J gene TRBJ1-1; 7 positions agree with TRBD1. V was pared by 0 bases and J by 3 bases, with 4 bases of the junction left unmatched. This CDR3 spans 14 amino acids. CDR1 and CDR2 from the germline V gene are GTSNPN and SVGIG (reference sequence). CDR3 amino acids: CAWSVTQGDTEAFF. The CDR3 DNA follows: TGTGCCTGGAGTGTTACTCAGGGGGACACTGAAGCTTTCTTT.

The chain has TRBV27 and TRBJ1-2; D possibly corresponds to TRBD1 (5 bases). Trimming shortened V by 3 bases and J by 4 bases, and 12 bases separated the two germline ends. In germline, CDR1 is MNHEY, CDR2 SMNVEV (reference sequence). CDR3 length: 14 residues. CDR3 loop: CASSFQGGSYGYTF. CDR3 in DNA: TGTGCCAGCAGTTTCCAGGGTGGCTCCTATGGCTACACCTTC.

The chain recombines TRBV2 with TRBJ2-5; TRBD1 matches at 10 bases. J was trimmed by 5 bases and V by 6 bases; bases with no gene match: 12. Germline CDR1 is SNHLY and CDR2 is FYNNEI. This CDR3 spans 16 amino acids. CDR3 DNA sequence: TGTGCCAGCAGACACCGGGACAGGGGATTTACTGAGACCCAGTACTTC. It encodes CASRHRDRGFTETQYF. The full variable domain, in which reference TRBV2 and TRBJ2-5 provide the parts outside the CDR3, is EPEVTQTPSHQVTQMGQEVILRCVPISNHLYFYWYRQILGQKVEFLVSFYNNEISEKSEIFDDQFSVERPDGSNFTLKIRSTKLEDSAMYFCASRHRDRGFTETQYFGPGTRLLVL.

This chain uses TRBV7-9 with TRBJ1-2, with 8 bases lining up with TRBD1. From germline, CDR1 is SEHNR and CDR2 FQNEAQ (reference sequence). The CDR3 sequence is 15 residues long. J lost 3 bases, V lost 0 bases, and 3 bases had no gene match. CDR3 residues: CASSLAAGGYYGYTF. The CDR3, as DNA: TGTGCCAGCAGCTTAGCGGCAGGGGGCTACTATGGCTACACCTTC.

The rearrangement joins TRBV1 to TRBJ1-2. TRBV1 is a documented pseudogene. This CDR3 comprises 15 residues. In DNA form, the CDR3 reads TGCACCAGCAGCCAAAGGCGGCCGGGTCGATATGGCTACACCTTC. Translated: CTSSQRRPGRYGYTF.

This rearrangement joins TRBV29-1 to TRBJ1-1; no clear D gene. V was clipped by 4 bases and J by 3 bases, with 6 bases between them. This CDR3 comprises 11 residues. From germline, CDR1 is SQVTM and CDR2 ANQGSEA. The CDR3 loop reads CSVGRDTEAFF. CDR3 sequence (DNA): TGCAGCGTTGGAAGAGACACTGAAGCTTTCTTT. Full variable domain (rest looked up from reference TRBV29-1 and TRBJ1-1): SAVISQKPSRDICQRGTSLTIQCQVDSQVTMMFWYRQQPGQSLTLIATANQGSEATYESGFVIDKFPISRPNLTFSTLTVSNMSPEDSSIYLCSVGRDTEAFFGQGTRLTVV.

This clone was counted once. The chain has TRBV28 and TRBJ2-1, with TRBD2 identical over 9 bases. The length of the CDR3 is 14 residues. V was pared by 5 bases and J by 8 bases, with 7 bases of the junction left unmatched. Per germline, CDR1 MDHEN and CDR2 SYDVKM. As DNA, the CDR3 is TGTGCCAGCAGTACCAGGACTAGCGTCTATGAGCAGTTCTTC. Translation gives CASSTRTSVYEQFF.

CDR3 amino acids: CASSPPSRGQRSGNTIYF. The CDR3 coding sequence is TGTGCCAGCTCACCACCGTCCCGGGGACAGCGCTCTGGAAACACCATATATTTT. V and J are TRBV18 and TRBJ1-3; 7 nucleotides align to TRBD1. The CDR3 length is 18 residues. In germline, CDR1 is KGHSH, CDR2 LQKENI. The V gene end was trimmed by 0 bases and the J gene end by 0 bases; junction bases not matched to a gene: 8.

V usage is TRBV2 and J usage is TRBJ2-2; 9 bases agree with TRBD1. Germline trimming cut 6 bases from V and 4 bases from J; bases unmatched to any gene: 3. This CDR3 spans 14 amino acids. From germline, CDR1 is SNHLY and CDR2 FYNNEI. The CDR3 sequence is CASRGQGVTGELFF. The CDR3 DNA reads as TGTGCCAGCAGGGGACAGGGAGTCACCGGGGAGCTGTTTTTT. The full variable domain, with the rest looked up from reference TRBV2 and TRBJ2-2, is EPEVTQTPSHQVTQMGQEVILRCVPISNHLYFYWYRQILGQKVEFLVSFYNNEISEKSEIFDDQFSVERPDGSNFTLKIRSTKLEDSAMYFCASRGQGVTGELFFGEGSRLTVL.

This clone was recorded once. This sequence joins TRBV3-1 (or the pseudogene TRBV3-2) and TRBJ1-1; no definite D call. The CDR3 has 13 residues. CDR1 is LGHDT, CDR2 YNNKEL, per germline (reference sequence). The V gene lost 8 bases and the J gene lost 1 base, with 11 bases spanning the gap. CDR3 sequence reads: CASQRAGNTEAFF. The DNA of the CDR3 is TGTGCCAGCCAACGGGCGGGGAACACTGAAGCTTTCTTT.

The chain uses TRBV7-9 and TRBJ2-2; D is ambiguous. The CDR3 length is 12 residues. Between the trimmed V and J ends, which lost 5 bases and 14 bases, there was a span of 15 bases. Germline assignment: CDR1 SEHNR and CDR2 FQNEAQ (reference sequence). The CDR3 DNA reads as TGTGCCAGCAGCCTCGTGAGAGAGGTACTGTTTTTT. Protein sequence: CASSLVREVLFF.

The chain employs TRBV27 and TRBJ1-5, with 10 bases matching TRBD1. V gave up 4 bases and J gave up 5 bases; unmatched junction bases: 11. Germline CDR1 and CDR2: MNHEY and SMNVEV (reference sequence). The CDR3 runs to 17 residues. The CDR3 DNA is TGTGCCAGCAGTTCCTCCCGGGACAGGGGTCGGTATCAGCCCCAGCATTTT. Its protein product is CASSSSRDRGRYQPQHF.

The J gene is TRBJ1-2, the V gene TRBV3-1 (or the pseudogene TRBV3-2); 8 bases are a match to TRBD1. Germline V lookup: CDR1 LGHDT, CDR2 YNNKEL (reference sequence). The CDR3 consists of 16 residues. Trimming at V came to 5 bases and at J to 5 bases, leaving 13 bases not matched to a gene. The CDR3 DNA follows: TGTGCCAGCAGCGCAAGGACAGGGTCGAGGGTTTATGGCTACACCTTC. Translating gives CASSARTGSRVYGYTF.

V gene TRBV30 combines with J gene TRBJ2-1; D perhaps matches TRBD2 (6 bases). V lost 5 bases and J 6 bases, leaving 14 bases between the germline ends. This CDR3 region has 13 residues. Germline CDR1 GTSNPN, CDR2 SVGIG (reference sequence). This CDR3 is CAWGSGHGNEQFF. The CDR3 nucleotides read TGTGCCTGGGGTAGCGGACACGGCAATGAGCAGTTCTTC.

The chain carries TRBV23-1 and TRBJ1-4; 8 positions match TRBD1. TRBV23-1 qualifies as an ORF whose function is uncertain. The CDR3 totals 14 residues. Unmatched junction bases numbered 7, after V lost 3 bases and J lost 10 bases. This CDR3 is CASSQDRERGKLFF. CDR3 coding DNA: TGCGCCAGCAGTCAGGACAGGGAAAGGGGAAAACTGTTTTTT.

The gene calls are TRBV19 and TRBJ2-3; TRBD2 agrees at 8 bases. Germline CDR1 and CDR2: LNHDA and SQIVND (reference sequence). This CDR3 has 17 amino acids. V lost 5 bases and J lost 7; bases outside the gene matches: 17. The CDR3 protein is CASSPKGSGLVGNTQYF. The DNA for the CDR3 is TGTGCCAGTAGTCCGAAGGGCTCGGGACTAGTAGGCAATACGCAGTATTTT.

The V and J genes are TRBV28 and TRBJ2-2; possible D gene TRBD2, 6 bases. The CDR3 sequence is 12 residues long. V was cut by 10 bases and J by 1 base, with 7 bases left in between. Per germline, CDR1 MDHEN and CDR2 SYDVKM. CDR3 residues: CANGGNTGELFF. CDR3 DNA: TGTGCCAACGGGGGGAACACCGGGGAGCTGTTTTTT.

This chain connects TRBV28 to TRBJ1-2, with D possibly TRBD1 on 6 matching bases. Germline-derived CDR1 and CDR2 are MDHEN and SYDVKM. V shed 5 bases and J shed 4 bases, with 20 bases lying between them. CDR3 size: 16 residues. The chain's CDR3 is CASSAGAGVWFYGYTF. The CDR3 DNA follows: TGTGCCAGCAGTGCGGGGGCGGGGGTTTGGTTCTATGGCTACACCTTC.

This rearrangement joins TRBV7-3 to TRBJ2-7; D possibly corresponds to TRBD1 (6 bases). The CDR3 extends over 13 amino acids. The germline gives CDR1 SGHTA, CDR2 FQGTGA. V was clipped by 6 bases and J by 5 bases, with 14 bases between them. The CDR3 reads CASSSIQGDEQYF. CDR3 DNA sequence: TGTGCCAGCAGTTCGATACAGGGTGACGAGCAGTACTTC.